This TCR beta chain was profiled in a study of T cell responses to AZD1222 COVID-19 vaccine (dated by TCRdb to the early 2020s). Regarding the complete study: AZD1222 recipients with second doses at about 4 weeks or about 12 weeks were pooled, because spike-specific TCR depth and breadth did not differ between schedules. Trial participants were enrolled by age into 18-55, 56-69 and 70-plus year subgroups, with roughly 150, 30 and 60 TCR-sequenced participants respectively. A total of approximately 240 trial participants underwent TCR sequencing, of whom about 210 had received two doses of AZD1222 and around 25 had received two doses of the MenACWY control vaccine.

The CDR3 regions of human TCRbeta chains were analyzed by immunosequencing. Under the source paper's analysis protocol: TCRs in the repertoires were compared against a reference library of SARS-CoV-2-specific TCRs that had been generated with the MIRA antigen-specificity platform. Breadth meant the fraction of unique TCRs that were SARS-CoV-2-associated, whereas depth meant the fraction of total T cells that were SARS-CoV-2-associated. Using the MIRA data, each spike-specific TCR was mapped to the spike region that the TCR reacts to and placed in a CD4 or CD8 class. Log10-transformed breadth and depth values were compared by one-way ANOVA with Sidak's multiple comparisons tests. The table was pulled from immuneACCESS by TCRdb, which kept in-frame rearrangements only. Such tables lose some clones; where checked, under half of the loss comes from unresolved V genes, and the rest has no known cause. V, J and clone size are those of that table, while D and trimming were read from the DNA. In this sample the table shows over 110,000 clones, over 85% of which occur a single time. Just over 5.5% of the sample belongs to the ten largest clones.

What the research found in general, with its limitations: In the small 56-69-year group, the increase in depth fell short of significance, most likely because of low power. The vaccine-associated CD4 TCRs covered the entire spike protein, and the dominant responses fell in regions 160-218 and 743-854. Reportedly, almost half of the unique spike-specific TCRs recognized epitopes lying outside the regions that are mutated in the B.1.351 and B.1.1.7 variants. Conclusions about previously exposed vaccinees are limited, since just five or six AZD1222 recipients were seropositive for SARS-CoV-2 at baseline. A significant rise in spike-specific TCR breadth and depth was observed after two AZD1222 doses relative to day 0 and relative to MenACWY recipients. No day 14 peak-response samples were available, so repertoires were characterized only after the peak T cell response. Participants were mostly white British and included more females than males, and it was suggested by the authors that clonal diversity may have been underestimated.

On this clone itself: No antigen is known for it. Nothing much larger sits one base from this clone, and base qualities are not available.

At the junction V is shortened by 6 bases and J by 5 bases, with 11 bases in between. Sequences SGHRS (CDR1) and YFSETQ (CDR2) are obtained from the germline V gene. The CDR3 numbers 12 residues from cysteine through phenylalanine. CDR3 DNA only is kept here, 36 bases in frame from base 1. The time point label on this specimen signifies: baseline before first vaccination. The vaccinee samples were drawn from two UK trials, COV001 and COV002, one of which was a single-blind randomized controlled phase 2/3 trial testing AZD1222 (ChAdOx1 nCoV-19) in healthy adults. Trial participant PBMC samples were collected at day 0 and day 28 after the second dose for TCRbeta chain sequencing.

Material: peripheral blood, obtained on day 0 of AZD1222 vaccination. The clonotype was recovered from an adult in good health. This chain is built from TRBV5-1 and TRBJ2-5; the D gene assignment is ambiguous. The DNA sequence is given as TGCGCCAGCACGGGTACCTGGGAGACCCAGTACTTC. It translates as CASTGTWETQYF.